Listed here is a single TCR beta chain. Antigen specificity is unknown. This sample stems from a study of T cells in localized non-small cell lung cancer. Sequenced by immunoSEQ multiplex PCR; TCRdb stores in-frame clones only, minus some. The sample holds about 40,000 clones, around 81% seen once. Study results and caveats: Heterogeneity remains possible because sequencing was limited to only one tumor region. Adjacent uninvolved lung tissue had the highest T cell clonality, exceeding tumor. Detection in adjacent lung was observed for a median roughly 55 of the top 100 tumor clones.

This receptor was obtained from a male donor at least 60 years old with stage II lung adenocarcinoma. Specimen: peripheral blood mononuclear cells, collected before any cancer treatment.

CDR3 nucleotide sequence: TGTGCCAGCAGTCGTAGTTCCAATATGAACACTGAAGCTTTCTTT. Its translation: CASSRSSNMNTEAFF. This chain connects TRBV9 to TRBJ1-1; D unclear. Deletions cut 5 bases from V and 0 bases from J, with 14 bases between. In germline, CDR1 is SGDLS, CDR2 YYNGEE. This CDR3 comprises 15 residues.